This T cell receptor beta chain was recorded in a study of T cell responses to AZD1222 COVID-19 vaccine. Study-wide results and caveats: Dominant at 160-218 and 743-854, vaccine-associated CD4 TCRs also spanned spike. Spike-specific TCR repertoires showed rising breadth and depth after two AZD1222 doses. Females made up more of the donors, who were largely white British, and clonal diversity may have come out too low.

Assay: immunoSEQ multiplex PCR; the TCRdb copy retains only in-frame clones and omits some. This sample carries 45,000 to 55,000 clones, roughly 84% of them seen once, and the ten largest clones take 20% to 25%. This clone was counted between two and nine times. What it recognizes is unknown. The sequence was obtained from an adult in good health. The sample in question was peripheral blood, obtained on day 0 of MenACWY control vaccination.

CDR3 coding DNA: TGTGCCAGCAGGAGACAGGGGAGCCAGCCCCAGCATTTT. It is translated as CASRRQGSQPQHF. V is TRBV2 and J is TRBJ1-5; 8 positions match TRBD1. Germline V gene lookup returns CDR1 SNHLY and CDR2 FYNNEI. With 6 bases clipped from V and 7 bases from J, the junction kept 5 bases outside the gene matches. The CDR3 totals 13 residues.